The 29 T cell receptor beta chains below all came from one sample that was sequenced in a study of blood T cell repertoires in COVID-19. The protocol was immunoSEQ multiplex PCR, while the TCRdb copy is restricted to in-frame clones and leaves out a portion. The sample lists some 530,000 clones, 70% to 90% occurring once. Material for sequencing was peripheral blood. All receptors come from a human donor in a cohort sampled during active COVID-19.

The rearrangement uses TRBV5-1 and TRBJ1-1, with 7 bases lining up with TRBD1. This CDR3 has 15 amino acids. Trimming cost V 0 bases and J 4 bases; bases outside gene matches: 6. The germline gives CDR1 SGHRS, CDR2 YFSETQ. The CDR3 nucleotides read TGCGCCAGCAGCTTGGCGGGACAGTTAATCACTGAAGCTTTCTTT. Translating it yields CASSLAGQLITEAFF.

The chain uses TRBV15 and TRBJ1-1; possibly TRBD1 for D (6 bases). The CDR3 totals 15 residues. From germline, CDR1 is LNHNV and CDR2 YYDKDF (reference sequence). V was pared by 1 base and J by 5 bases, with 14 bases between. Here the CDR3 DNA reads TGTGCCACCAGCAGAGGAGGGGGTCCAAAGACTGAAGCTTTCTTT. Amino acids: CATSRGGGPKTEAFF. Filled out from reference TRBV15 and TRBJ1-1, the complete variable domain reads DAMVIQNPRYQVTQFGKPVTLSCSQTLNHNVMYWYQQKSSQAPKLLFHYYDKDFNNEADTPDNFQSRRPNTSFCFLDIRSPGLGDTAMYLCATSRGGGPKTEAFFGQGTRLTVV.

This clone has just one count. The J gene is TRBJ1-5, the V gene TRBV7-2; D perhaps matches TRBD1 (5 bases). Germline CDR1 is SGHTA and CDR2 is FQGNSA. Trimming took off 2 bases at V and 0 bases at J, with 8 bases between the two ends. The CDR3 is 15 amino acids. CDR3 loop: CASSLSGISNQPQHF. The DNA for the CDR3 is TGTGCCAGCAGCTTATCAGGGATTAGCAATCAGCCCCAGCATTTT. The full variable domain, completed using reference TRBV7-2 and TRBJ1-5, is GAGVSQSPSNKVTEKGKDVELRCDPISGHTALYWYRQSLGQGLEFLIYFQGNSAPDKSGLPSDRFSAERTGGSVSTLTIQRTQQEDSAVYLCASSLSGISNQPQHFGDGTRLSIL.

The gene calls are TRBV4-2 and TRBJ1-2; D unclear. Germline V gene sequence: CDR1 LGHNA, CDR2 YNFKEQ. This CDR3 contains 20 residues. Trimming removed 4 bases at V and 4 bases at J, with 31 bases between. The CDR3 region is CASSRFSVEMGSPMAYGYTF. The CDR3 DNA reads as TGTGCCAGCAGCCGATTTTCCGTAGAGATGGGGAGCCCAATGGCCTATGGCTACACCTTC.

The chain recombines TRBV23-1 with TRBJ1-1, with D possibly TRBD1 on 6 matching bases. TRBV23-1 is given ORF status, its function remaining uncertain. V was pared by 8 bases and J by 1 base, with 8 bases between. This CDR3 comprises 12 residues. CDR3 in amino acids: CASAQGNTEAFF. The CDR3 DNA follows: TGCGCCAGCGCACAGGGGAACACTGAAGCTTTCTTT.

This rearrangement joins TRBV5-8 to TRBJ2-1; D is possibly TRBD2 (5 bases). Germline CDR1 SGHTS, CDR2 YDEGEE. The germline V and J ends were trimmed by 4 bases and 2 bases, with 13 bases remaining between them. The CDR3 is made up of 15 amino acids. The CDR3 bases are TGTGCCAGCAGCCACGGGGTAGGGACCTACAATGAGCAGTTCTTC. It translates to CASSHGVGTYNEQFF.

V is TRBV9 and J is TRBJ2-1, with a possible D match to TRBD2 (6 bases). Per the germline V gene, CDR1 is SGDLS and CDR2 is YYNGEE. This CDR3 spans 13 amino acids. Trimming cost V 4 bases and J 4 bases, with 9 bases left between them. The CDR3 DNA sequence: TGTGCCAGCAGCCCCGGGACTTACAATGAGCAGTTCTTC. Its protein is CASSPGTYNEQFF.

The rearrangement links TRBV10-2 to TRBJ1-5; no firm D call. CDR3 size: 15 residues. V lost 6 bases and J 7 bases, leaving 19 bases between the germline ends. CDR1 WSHSY and CDR2 SAAADI come from the germline V gene. The CDR3 nucleotides are TGCGCCAGCAGGTTAGGACGGGGAGAGGGCCAGCCCCAGCATTTT. It codes for CASRLGRGEGQPQHF.

The V call is TRBV5-6, the J call TRBJ1-4; D might be TRBD1 (6 bases). CDR3 length equals 18 residues. Germline CDR1 SGHDT, CDR2 YYEEEE. V lost 2 bases and J 0 bases, leaving 17 bases between the germline ends. CDR3 coding DNA: TGTGCCAGCAGCTTTCCGACAGGCGCCTCTGCAACTAATGAAAAACTGTTTTTT. Translated: CASSFPTGASATNEKLFF.

The chain employs TRBV7-9 and TRBJ1-4, with no clear D. In germline, CDR1 is SEHNR, CDR2 FQNEAQ (reference sequence). The CDR3 is 13 residues long. With 0 bases removed from V and 8 bases from J, the gap between germline ends came to 7 bases. The DNA for the CDR3 is TGTGCCAGCAGCTTAGCAACAGTCGAAAAACTGTTTTTT. Its protein product is CASSLATVEKLFF.

The chain combines TRBV2 with TRBJ1-2; D not resolved. The V gene's germline CDR1 is SNHLY and CDR2 FYNNEI. V lost 2 bases, J lost 3 bases, and 7 bases lay in between. The CDR3 loop spans 13 amino acids. CDR3 sequence (DNA): TGTGCCAGCAGTGAACCAGGCTACTATGGCTACACCTTC. Translation: CASSEPGYYGYTF.

The chain uses TRBV24-1 and TRBJ2-1; 10 nucleotides align to TRBD2. The CDR3 totals 18 residues. Germline assignment: CDR1 KGHDR and CDR2 SFDVKD. J was trimmed by 4 bases and V by 2 bases; bases with no gene match: 10. The CDR3, as DNA: TGTGCCACCAGTGATTCGGGGCTAGCGGGAGAGGCGTACAATGAGCAGTTCTTC. As protein: CATSDSGLAGEAYNEQFF.

This sequence joins TRBV5-1 and TRBJ2-5; TRBD2 is a possible D gene (7 bases). Trimming stripped 9 bases from V and 5 bases from J, with 26 bases between. This CDR3 spans 16 amino acids. Per germline, CDR1 SGHRS and CDR2 YFSETQ. The CDR3 region is CATGLGGGGMAETQYF. DNA for the CDR3: TGCGCCACCGGCCTGGGGGGGGGCGGAATGGCGGAGACCCAGTACTTC.

The J gene is TRBJ1-5, the V gene TRBV7-8; unclear D gene. Germline CDR1 is SGHVS and CDR2 is FQNEAQ. The CDR3 has 17 residues. V was shortened by 4 bases and J by 4 bases, with 20 bases between the two germline ends. The chain's CDR3 is CASSSLGVALLNQPQHF. The CDR3 nucleotides read TGTGCCAGCAGCTCTCTAGGTGTAGCCCTCCTTAATCAGCCCCAGCATTTT.

This rearrangement joins TRBV27 to TRBJ1-4; tentatively, D is TRBD1 (5 bases). Germline CDR1 is MNHEY and CDR2 is SMNVEV (reference sequence). The CDR3 length is 15 residues. Trimming took off 2 bases at V and 7 bases at J, with 14 bases between the two ends. The CDR3 DNA sequence: TGTGCCAGCAGTTTACTAGGGGCTTTAAGTGAAAAACTGTTTTTT. Translation: CASSLLGALSEKLFF.

This rearrangement joins TRBV7-3 to TRBJ2-7, with D unresolved. The CDR3 covers 14 residues. CDR1 SGHTA and CDR2 FQGTGA come from the germline V gene. V was clipped by 5 bases and J by 0 bases, with 11 bases between them. In DNA, the CDR3 is TGTGCCAGCAGCCCTACTACCGCCTCCTACGAGCAGTACTTC. Protein: CASSPTTASYEQYF. The whole variable domain, remainder taken from reference TRBV7-3 and TRBJ2-7, is GAGVSQTPSNKVTEKGKYVELRCDPISGHTALYWYRQSLGQGPEFLIYFQGTGAADDSGLPNDRFFAVRPEGSVSTLKIQRTERGDSAVYLCASSPTTASYEQYFGPGTRLTVT.

The sample holds one count of this clone. The rearrangement uses TRBV7-3 and TRBJ1-1, with D unclear. The germline V gene has CDR1 SGHTA and CDR2 FQGTGA. The CDR3 covers 13 residues. The V and J ends lost 0 bases and 6 bases respectively, with 8 bases between them. The CDR3 protein is CASSLTREAEAFF. In DNA, the CDR3 is TGTGCCAGCAGCTTAACCCGGGAGGCTGAAGCTTTCTTT.

This clone was counted a few times. Other DNA sequences in the sample encode the same CDR3. V is TRBV10-3 and J is TRBJ2-1, with TRBD2 matching over 12 bases. The ends lost 0 bases at V and 4 bases at J; junction bases unmatched: 1. This CDR3 has 16 residues. Looked up from germline, CDR1 is ENHRY and CDR2 is SYGVKD. The CDR3 loop is CAISESGTSGYNEQFF. The CDR3, as DNA: TGTGCCATCAGTGAGTCTGGGACTAGCGGGTACAATGAGCAGTTCTTC.

V gene TRBV2 combines with J gene TRBJ1-1, with D hard to call. This CDR3 region has 14 residues. CDR1 is SNHLY, CDR2 FYNNEI, per germline. Trimming stripped 5 bases from V and 4 bases from J, with 14 bases between. The CDR3 sequence: CASSPFSRLTEAFF. DNA of the CDR3: TGTGCCAGCAGTCCTTTCTCCCGACTCACTGAAGCTTTCTTT.

The V call is TRBV19, the J call TRBJ2-3, with TRBD2 matching over 9 bases. Germline V gene sequence: CDR1 LNHDA, CDR2 SQIVND (reference sequence). V lost 7 bases, J lost 4 bases, and 3 bases stayed unmatched. This CDR3 has 13 residues. The CDR3 DNA is TGTGCCAGTACGAAGCGGGAGGCAGATACGCAGTATTTT. This translates into CASTKREADTQYF.

In its sample, this clone was seen a few times. The chain links TRBV10-2 to TRBJ1-1, with D possibly being TRBD1 (6 bases). Germline-derived CDR1 and CDR2 are WSHSY and SAAADI. This CDR3 contains 14 residues. V was clipped by 7 bases and J by 1 base, with 13 bases between them. The chain's CDR3 is CASTWNRENTEAFF. The DNA for the CDR3 is TGCGCCAGCACGTGGAACAGGGAGAACACTGAAGCTTTCTTT.

The J gene is TRBJ2-1, the V gene TRBV19; TRBD2 matches at 13 bases. Trimming at V came to 6 bases and at J to 7 bases, leaving 6 bases not matched to a gene. This CDR3 contains 15 residues. CDR1 and CDR2 (germline): LNHDA, SQIVND (reference sequence). The CDR3 coding sequence is TGTGCCAGTAGCCGAACTAGCGGGAGGGGGAATGAGCAGTTCTTC. This gives the protein CASSRTSGRGNEQFF.

The J gene is TRBJ2-3, the V gene TRBV2; the match to TRBD1 covers 9 bases. Trimming took 6 bases from V and 4 from J; bases not matched to a gene: 8. CDR3 length: 15 residues. Looked up from germline, CDR1 is SNHLY and CDR2 is FYNNEI. DNA for the CDR3: TGTGCCAGCAGGAACAGGGGGCTCGATTCAGATACGCAGTATTTT. Amino acid sequence: CASRNRGLDSDTQYF.

The chain has TRBV5-6 and TRBJ2-7, with D perhaps TRBD2 (5 bases). The CDR3 length is 15 residues. V lost 0 bases and J 2 bases, leaving 12 bases between the germline ends. The germline gives CDR1 SGHDT, CDR2 YYEEEE. Here the CDR3 reads CASSLARGIAYEQYF. The CDR3 DNA reads as TGTGCCAGCAGCTTGGCTAGAGGGATTGCCTACGAGCAGTACTTC. The whole variable domain, remainder taken from reference TRBV5-6 and TRBJ2-7, is DAGVTQSPTHLIKTRGQQVTLRCSPKSGHDTVSWYQQALGQGPQFIFQYYEEEERQRGNFPDRFSGHQFPNYSSELNVNALLLGDSALYLCASSLARGIAYEQYFGPGTRLTVT.

The rearrangement links TRBV5-1 to TRBJ1-1; the match to TRBD1 covers 8 bases. The V gene's germline CDR1 is SGHRS and CDR2 YFSETQ. The V gene end was trimmed by 3 bases and the J gene end by 1 base; junction bases not matched to a gene: 5. This CDR3 has 15 residues. This CDR3 reads CASSSTQGGNTEAFF. The CDR3 region has the DNA TGCGCCAGCAGCTCGACACAGGGGGGGAACACTGAAGCTTTCTTT.

This clone was found a few times. The rearrangement links TRBV25-1 to TRBJ1-4; weak D call: TRBD1 (5 bases). Germline V gene lookup returns CDR1 MGHDK and CDR2 SYGVNS. V was clipped by 1 base and J by 6 bases, with 12 bases between them. The CDR3 runs to 15 residues. The CDR3 protein is CASSEFRGGYEKLFF. The CDR3 region has the DNA TGTGCCAGCAGTGAATTTAGGGGAGGATATGAAAAACTGTTTTTT.

This clone was seen a single time. The rearrangement uses TRBV6-5 and TRBJ2-5; D perhaps matches TRBD2 (5 bases). Per the germline V gene, CDR1 is MNHEY and CDR2 is SVGAGI. Trimming took 0 bases from V and 0 from J, leaving 8 bases between them. The CDR3 length is 15 residues. CDR3 coding DNA: TGTGCCAGCAGTTACTCCCGGACTTACCAAGAGACCCAGTACTTC. Protein product: CASSYSRTYQETQYF.

This chain connects TRBV19 to TRBJ2-3, with D possibly matching TRBD2 (6 bases). CDR3 size: 14 residues. The V gene lost 1 base and the J gene lost 4 bases, with 9 bases spanning the gap. Germline CDR1 reads LNHDA; CDR2 reads SQIVND (reference sequence). This CDR3 is CASSIGEAADTQYF. The DNA of the CDR3 is TGTGCCAGTAGTATAGGGGAGGCGGCAGATACGCAGTATTTT.

The rearrangement joins TRBV23-1 to TRBJ1-6; D unclear. Being an ORF, TRBV23-1 has a function that is uncertain. The CDR3 consists of 16 residues. The V end lost 0 bases, the J end lost 9 bases, and 15 bases lay between the germline ends. As DNA, the CDR3 is TGCGCCAGCAGTCAATCTGTCCGACTATCCTCTTCACCCCTCCACTTT. Protein product: CASSQSVRLSSSPLHF.